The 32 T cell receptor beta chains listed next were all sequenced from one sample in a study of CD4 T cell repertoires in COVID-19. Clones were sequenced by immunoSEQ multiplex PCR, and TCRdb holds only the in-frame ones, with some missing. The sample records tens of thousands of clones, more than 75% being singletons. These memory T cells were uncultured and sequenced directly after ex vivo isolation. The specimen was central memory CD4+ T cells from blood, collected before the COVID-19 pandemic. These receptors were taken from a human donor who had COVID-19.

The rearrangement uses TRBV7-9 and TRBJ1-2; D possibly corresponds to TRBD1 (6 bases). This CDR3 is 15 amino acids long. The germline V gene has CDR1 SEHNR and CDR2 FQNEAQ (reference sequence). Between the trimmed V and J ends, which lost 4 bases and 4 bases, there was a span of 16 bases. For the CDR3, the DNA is TGTGCCAGCAGCTGGGATTCAGGGGTTGGCTATGGCTACACCTTC. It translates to CASSWDSGVGYGYTF.

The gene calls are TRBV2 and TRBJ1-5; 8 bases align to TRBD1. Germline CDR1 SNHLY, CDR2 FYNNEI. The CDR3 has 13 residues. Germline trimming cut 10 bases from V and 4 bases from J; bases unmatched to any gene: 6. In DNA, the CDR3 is TGTGCCACCAGAGGACAGGGTAATCAGCCCCAGCATTTT. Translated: CATRGQGNQPQHF.

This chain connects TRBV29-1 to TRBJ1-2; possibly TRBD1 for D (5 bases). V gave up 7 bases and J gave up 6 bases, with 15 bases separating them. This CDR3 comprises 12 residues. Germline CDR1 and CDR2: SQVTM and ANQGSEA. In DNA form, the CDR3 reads TGCAGCGCCGCCCAGGGAGGAGATGGCTACACCTTC. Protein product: CSAAQGGDGYTF.

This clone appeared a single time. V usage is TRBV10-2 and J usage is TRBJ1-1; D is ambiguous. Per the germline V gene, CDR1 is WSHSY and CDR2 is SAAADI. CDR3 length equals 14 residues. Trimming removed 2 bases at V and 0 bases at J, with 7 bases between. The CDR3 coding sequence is TGCGCCAGCAGTGAGGTCGGGGTGAACACTGAAGCTTTCTTT. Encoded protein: CASSEVGVNTEAFF.

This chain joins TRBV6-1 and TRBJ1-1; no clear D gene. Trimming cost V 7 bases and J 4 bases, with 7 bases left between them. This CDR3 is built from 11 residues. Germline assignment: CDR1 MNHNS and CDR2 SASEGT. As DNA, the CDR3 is TGTGCCAGCAACGAGTTCACTGAAGCTTTCTTT. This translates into CASNEFTEAFF.

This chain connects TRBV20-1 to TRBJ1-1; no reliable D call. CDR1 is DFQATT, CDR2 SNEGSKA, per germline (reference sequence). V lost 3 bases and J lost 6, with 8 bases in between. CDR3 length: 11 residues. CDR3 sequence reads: CSASGSAEAFF. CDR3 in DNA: TGCAGTGCTAGCGGGTCAGCTGAAGCTTTCTTT.

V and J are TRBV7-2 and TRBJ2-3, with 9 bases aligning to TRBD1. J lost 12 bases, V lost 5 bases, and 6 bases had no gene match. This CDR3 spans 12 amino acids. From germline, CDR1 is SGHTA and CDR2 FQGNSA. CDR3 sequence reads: CASSRDRAYQYF. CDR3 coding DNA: TGTGCCAGCAGCCGGGACAGGGCGTATCAGTATTTT. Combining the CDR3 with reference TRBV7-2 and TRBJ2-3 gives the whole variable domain GAGVSQSPSNKVTEKGKDVELRCDPISGHTALYWYRQSLGQGLEFLIYFQGNSAPDKSGLPSDRFSAERTGGSVSTLTIQRTQQEDSAVYLCASSRDRAYQYFGPGTRLTVL.

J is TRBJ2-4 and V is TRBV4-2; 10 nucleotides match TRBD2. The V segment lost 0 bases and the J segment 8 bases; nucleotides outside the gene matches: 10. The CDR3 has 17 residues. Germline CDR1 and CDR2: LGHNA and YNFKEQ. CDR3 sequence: CASSQEPSGGATDIQYF. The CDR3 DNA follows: TGTGCCAGCAGCCAAGAACCCAGCGGGGGGGCTACTGACATTCAGTACTTC.

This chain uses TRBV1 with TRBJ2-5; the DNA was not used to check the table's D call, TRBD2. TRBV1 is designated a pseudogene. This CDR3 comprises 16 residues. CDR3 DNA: TGCACCAGCAGCCTGCGTAATAGGGTGGGAGGAGAGACCCAGTACTTC. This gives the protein CTSSLRNRVGGETQYF.

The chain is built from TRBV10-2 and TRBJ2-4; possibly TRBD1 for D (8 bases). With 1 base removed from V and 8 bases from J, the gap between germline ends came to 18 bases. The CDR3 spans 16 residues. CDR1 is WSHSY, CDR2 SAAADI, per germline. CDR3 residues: CASSELRAGQEDIQYF. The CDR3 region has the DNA TGCGCCAGCAGTGAGTTACGAGCGGGACAGGAGGACATTCAGTACTTC.

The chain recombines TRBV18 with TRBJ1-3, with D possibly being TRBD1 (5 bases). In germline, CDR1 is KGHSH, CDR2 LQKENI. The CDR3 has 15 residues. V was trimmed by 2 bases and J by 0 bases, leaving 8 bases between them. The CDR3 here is CASSPRGISGNTIYF. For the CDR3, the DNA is TGTGCCAGCTCACCAAGGGGAATCTCTGGAAACACCATATATTTT.

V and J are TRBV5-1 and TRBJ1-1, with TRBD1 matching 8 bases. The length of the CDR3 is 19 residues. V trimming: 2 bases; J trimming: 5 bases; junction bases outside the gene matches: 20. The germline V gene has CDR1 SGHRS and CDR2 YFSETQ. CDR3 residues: CASSLSSSQGAAVRTEAFF. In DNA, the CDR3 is TGCGCCAGCAGCTTAAGCTCAAGTCAGGGGGCGGCGGTACGAACTGAAGCTTTCTTT. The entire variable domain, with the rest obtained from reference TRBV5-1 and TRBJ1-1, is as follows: KAGVTQTPRYLIKTRGQQVTLSCSPISGHRSVSWYQQTPGQGLQFLFEYFSETQRNKGNFPGRFSGRQFSNSRSEMNVSTLELGDSALYLCASSLSSSQGAAVRTEAFFGQGTRLTVV.

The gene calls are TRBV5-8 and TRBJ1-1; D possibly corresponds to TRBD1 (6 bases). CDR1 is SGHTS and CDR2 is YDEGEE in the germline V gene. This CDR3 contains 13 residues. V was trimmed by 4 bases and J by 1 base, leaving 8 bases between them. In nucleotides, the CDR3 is TGTGCCAGCAGCACGGGACAGAACACTGAAGCTTTCTTT. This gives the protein CASSTGQNTEAFF.

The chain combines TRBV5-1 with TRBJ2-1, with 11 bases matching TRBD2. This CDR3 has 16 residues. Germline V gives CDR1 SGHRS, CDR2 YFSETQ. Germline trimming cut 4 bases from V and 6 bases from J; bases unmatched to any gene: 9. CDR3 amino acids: CASSISGLAATNEQFF. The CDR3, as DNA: TGCGCCAGCAGCATATCGGGACTAGCGGCTACCAATGAGCAGTTCTTC.

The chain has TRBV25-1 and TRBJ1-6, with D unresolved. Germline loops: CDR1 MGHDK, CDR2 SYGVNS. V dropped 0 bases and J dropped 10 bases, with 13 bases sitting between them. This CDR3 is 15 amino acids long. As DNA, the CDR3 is TGTGCCAGCAGTGAATACCGAGGTTTCGGGTCACCCCTCCACTTT. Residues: CASSEYRGFGSPLHF. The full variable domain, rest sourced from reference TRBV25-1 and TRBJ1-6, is EADIYQTPRYLVIGTGKKITLECSQTMGHDKMYWYQQDPGMELHLIHYSYGVNSTEKGDLSSESTVSRIRTEHFPLTLESARPSHTSQYLCASSEYRGFGSPLHFGNGTRLTVT.

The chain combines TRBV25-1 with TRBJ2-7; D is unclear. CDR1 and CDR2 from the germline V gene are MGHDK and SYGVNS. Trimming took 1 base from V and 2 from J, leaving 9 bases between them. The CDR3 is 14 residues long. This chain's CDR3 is CASSELVETYEQYF. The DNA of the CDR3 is TGTGCCAGCAGTGAATTGGTAGAAACCTACGAGCAGTACTTC.

The CDR3 nucleotides are TGTGCCATCAGTGGAAATTGGATGGGACAGGGGTCTGGCTACACCTTC. As protein: CAISGNWMGQGSGYTF. The chain links TRBV10-3 to TRBJ1-2; 10 nucleotides line up with TRBD1. V lost 4 bases, J lost 7 bases, and 12 bases stayed unmatched. This CDR3 has 16 residues. Per germline, CDR1 ENHRY and CDR2 SYGVKD.

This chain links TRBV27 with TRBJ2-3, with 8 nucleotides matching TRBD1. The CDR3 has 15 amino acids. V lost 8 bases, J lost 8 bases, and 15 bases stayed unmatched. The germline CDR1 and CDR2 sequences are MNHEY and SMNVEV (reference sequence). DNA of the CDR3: TGTGCCAGCCGACTCCCGGGCAGGGGGCTTGGTACGCAGTATTTT. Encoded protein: CASRLPGRGLGTQYF.

CDR3 amino acids: CASSPQGASDTQYF. CDR3 DNA sequence: TGTGCCAGCTCACCCCAGGGGGCCTCAGATACGCAGTATTTT. The V gene is TRBV18, the J gene TRBJ2-3, with 8 bases aligning to TRBD1. The CDR3 length is 14 residues. Germline lookup yields CDR1 KGHSH and CDR2 LQKENI. Trimming removed 3 bases from V and 4 bases from J; junction bases left unmatched: 3.

The CDR3 nucleotides are TGTGCCAGCAGCCTATTGACAGGGGGCCAAAACACCATATATTTT. It codes for CASSLLTGGQNTIYF. The chain has TRBV6-1 and TRBJ1-3, with 10 bases lining up with TRBD1. With 6 bases clipped from V and 6 bases from J, the junction kept 8 bases outside the gene matches. Per germline, CDR1 MNHNS and CDR2 SASEGT. The CDR3 runs 15 residues.

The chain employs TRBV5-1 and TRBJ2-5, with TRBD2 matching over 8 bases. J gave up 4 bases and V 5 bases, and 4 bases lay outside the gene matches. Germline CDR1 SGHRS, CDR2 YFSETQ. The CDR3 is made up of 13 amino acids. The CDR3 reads CASSPGLAETQYF. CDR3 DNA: TGCGCCAGCAGTCCTGGACTAGCAGAGACCCAGTACTTC.

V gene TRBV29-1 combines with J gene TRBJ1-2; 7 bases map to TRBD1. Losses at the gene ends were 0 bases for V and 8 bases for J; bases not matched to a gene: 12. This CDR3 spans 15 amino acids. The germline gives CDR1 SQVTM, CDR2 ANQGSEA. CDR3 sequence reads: CSVEDPRGQVGGYTF. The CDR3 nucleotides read TGCAGCGTTGAAGACCCAAGGGGGCAAGTTGGGGGCTACACCTTC.

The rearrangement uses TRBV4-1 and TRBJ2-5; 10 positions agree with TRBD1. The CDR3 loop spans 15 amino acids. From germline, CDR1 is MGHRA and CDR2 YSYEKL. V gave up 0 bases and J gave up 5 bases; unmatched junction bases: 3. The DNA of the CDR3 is TGCGCCAGCAGCCAAGAGACAGGGGGCATGGAGACCCAGTACTTC. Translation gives CASSQETGGMETQYF.

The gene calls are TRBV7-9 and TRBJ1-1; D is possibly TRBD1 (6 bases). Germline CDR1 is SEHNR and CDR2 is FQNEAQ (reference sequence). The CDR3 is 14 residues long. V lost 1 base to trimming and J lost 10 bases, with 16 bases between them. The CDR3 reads CASSLEAGVKGAFF. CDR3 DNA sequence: TGTGCCAGCAGCTTAGAAGCAGGGGTGAAGGGAGCTTTCTTT.

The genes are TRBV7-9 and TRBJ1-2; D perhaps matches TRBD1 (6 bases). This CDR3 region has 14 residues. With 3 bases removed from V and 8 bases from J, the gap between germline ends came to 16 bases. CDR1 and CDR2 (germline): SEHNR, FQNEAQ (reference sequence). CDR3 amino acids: CASSLFQGKKGYTF. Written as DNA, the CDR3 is TGTGCCAGCAGCTTGTTTCAGGGGAAGAAGGGCTACACCTTC.

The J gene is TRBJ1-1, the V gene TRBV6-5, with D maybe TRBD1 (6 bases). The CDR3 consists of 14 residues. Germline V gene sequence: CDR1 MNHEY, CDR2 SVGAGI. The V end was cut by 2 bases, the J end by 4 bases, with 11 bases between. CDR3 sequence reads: CASSYLPGATEAFF. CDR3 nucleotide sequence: TGTGCCAGCAGTTACCTTCCAGGGGCCACTGAAGCTTTCTTT.

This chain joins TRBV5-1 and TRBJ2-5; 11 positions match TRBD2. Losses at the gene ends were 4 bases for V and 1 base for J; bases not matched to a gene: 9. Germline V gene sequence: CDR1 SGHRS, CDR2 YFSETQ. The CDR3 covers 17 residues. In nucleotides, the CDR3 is TGCGCCAGCAGCAGAGACCCCGGGACTAGCGGCCAAGAGACCCAGTACTTC. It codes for CASSRDPGTSGQETQYF.

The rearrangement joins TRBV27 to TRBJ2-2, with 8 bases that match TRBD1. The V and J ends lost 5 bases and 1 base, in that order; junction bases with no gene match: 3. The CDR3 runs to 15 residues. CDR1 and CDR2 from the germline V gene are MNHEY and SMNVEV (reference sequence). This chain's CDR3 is CASSPDRVNTGELFF. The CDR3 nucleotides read TGTGCCAGCAGTCCGGACAGGGTGAACACCGGGGAGCTGTTTTTT.

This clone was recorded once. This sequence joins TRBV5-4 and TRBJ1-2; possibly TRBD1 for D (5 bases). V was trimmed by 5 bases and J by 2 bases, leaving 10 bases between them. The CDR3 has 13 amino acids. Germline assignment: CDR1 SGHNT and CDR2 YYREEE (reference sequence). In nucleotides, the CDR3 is TGTGCCAGCAGAGGGGTAGGGAACTATGGCTACACCTTC. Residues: CASRGVGNYGYTF.

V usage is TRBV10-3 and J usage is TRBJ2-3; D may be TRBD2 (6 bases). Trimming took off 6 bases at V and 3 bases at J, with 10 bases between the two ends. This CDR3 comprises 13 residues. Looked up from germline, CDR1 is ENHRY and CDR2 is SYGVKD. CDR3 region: CAIRPGGTDTQYF. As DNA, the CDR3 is TGTGCCATCAGGCCCGGAGGGACAGATACGCAGTATTTT.

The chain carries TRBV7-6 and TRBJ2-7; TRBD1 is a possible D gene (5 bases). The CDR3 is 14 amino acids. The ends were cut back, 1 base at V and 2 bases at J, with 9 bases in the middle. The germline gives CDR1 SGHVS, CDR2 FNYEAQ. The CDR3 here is CASSLGDSTYEQYF. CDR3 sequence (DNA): TGTGCCAGCAGCTTAGGAGACAGCACCTACGAGCAGTACTTC. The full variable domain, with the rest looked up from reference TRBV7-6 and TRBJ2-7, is GAGVSQSPRYKVTKRGQDVALRCDPISGHVSLYWYRQALGQGPEFLTYFNYEAQQDKSGLPNDRFSAERPEGSISTLTIQRTEQRDSAMYRCASSLGDSTYEQYFGPGTRLTVT.

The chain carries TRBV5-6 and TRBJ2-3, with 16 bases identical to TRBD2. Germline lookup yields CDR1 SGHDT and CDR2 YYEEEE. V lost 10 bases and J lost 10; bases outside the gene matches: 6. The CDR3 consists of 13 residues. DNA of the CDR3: TGTGCCGGGGGGACTAGCGGGGGGGCGTCGCAGTATTTT. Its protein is CAGGTSGGASQYF. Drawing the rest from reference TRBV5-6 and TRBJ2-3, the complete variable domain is DAGVTQSPTHLIKTRGQQVTLRCSPKSGHDTVSWYQQALGQGPQFIFQYYEEEERQRGNFPDRFSGHQFPNYSSELNVNALLLGDSALYLCAGGTSGGASQYFGPGTRLTVL.